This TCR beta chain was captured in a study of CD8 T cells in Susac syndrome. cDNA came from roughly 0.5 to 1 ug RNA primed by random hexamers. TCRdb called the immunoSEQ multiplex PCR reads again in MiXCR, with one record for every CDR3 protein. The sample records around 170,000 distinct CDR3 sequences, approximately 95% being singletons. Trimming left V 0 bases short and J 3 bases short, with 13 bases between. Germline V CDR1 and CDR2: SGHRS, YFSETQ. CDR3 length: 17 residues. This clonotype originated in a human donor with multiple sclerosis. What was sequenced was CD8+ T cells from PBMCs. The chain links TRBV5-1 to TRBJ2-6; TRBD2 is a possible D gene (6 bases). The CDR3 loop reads CASSLEWTGVGANVLTF. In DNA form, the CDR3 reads TGCGCCAGCAGCTTGGAATGGACGGGAGTTGGGGCCAACGTCCTGACTTTC.